This T cell receptor beta chain is drawn from a study of shared clonotypes between healthy human individuals. Background on the study: Three CD4 naive, three CD4 memory, two CD8 naive and one CD8 memory plate were used per donor.

V gave up 5 bases and J gave up 4 bases, with 14 bases separating them. Per germline, CDR1 MNHEY and CDR2 SVGAGI. The CDR3 contains 14 residues. General study findings and limits: In the sorted subsets, rarefaction showed sequencing was incomplete despite large depth.

Repertoires were generated with immunoSEQ multiplex PCR, while TCRdb's copy carries only in-frame clones and drops some. The table lists 2,500,000 or so clones, around 90% of them singletons. Only one count was recorded for this clone. The antigen is unknown. The source is a man aged 18 to 30 in good health. Some clones in this sample may be carry-over from other donors' samples. What was sequenced was naive CD4+ T cells from PBMCs. Subset here: CD45RA+ positively selected. The chain employs TRBV6-5 and TRBJ2-5, with a weak D call TRBD1 (5 bases). CDR3 region: CASSHTGSPETQYF. The DNA of the CDR3 is TGTGCCAGCAGTCACACAGGATCCCCAGAGACCCAGTACTTC.